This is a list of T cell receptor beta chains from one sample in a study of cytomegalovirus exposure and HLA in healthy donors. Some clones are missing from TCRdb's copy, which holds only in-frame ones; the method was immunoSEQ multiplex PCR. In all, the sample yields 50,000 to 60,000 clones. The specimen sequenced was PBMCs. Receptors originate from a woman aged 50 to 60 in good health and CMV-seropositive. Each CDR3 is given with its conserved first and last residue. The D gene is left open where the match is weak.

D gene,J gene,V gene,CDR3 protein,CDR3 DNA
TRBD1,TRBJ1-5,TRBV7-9,CATPFGRGQDFHSNQPQHF,TGTGCCACCCCCTTCGGGCGCGGACAGGACTTTCATAGCAATCAGCCCCAGCATTTT
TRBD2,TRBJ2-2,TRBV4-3,CASSQEGLAENTGELFF,TGCGCCAGCAGCCAAGAAGGACTAGCGGAGAACACCGGGGAGCTGTTTTTT
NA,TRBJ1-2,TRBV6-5,CASSRTGMWGYTF,TGTGCCAGCAGTCGTACAGGGATGTGGGGCTACACCTTC
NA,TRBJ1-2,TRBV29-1,CSVEAAYGYTF,TGCAGCGTTGAGGCGGCCTATGGCTACACCTTC
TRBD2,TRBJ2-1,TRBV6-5,CASSYASGRYNEQFF,TGTGCCAGCAGTTACGCTAGCGGGAGGTACAATGAGCAGTTCTTC
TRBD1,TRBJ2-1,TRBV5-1,CASSILGTAYNEQFF,TGCGCCAGCAGCATCCTCGGGACAGCTTACAATGAGCAGTTCTTC
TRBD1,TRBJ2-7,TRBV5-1,CASRPGTGGFEQYF,TGCGCCAGCAGACCCGGGACAGGGGGCTTCGAGCAGTACTTC
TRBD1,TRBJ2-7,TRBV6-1,CASSEGQGAAYEQYF,TGTGCCAGCAGTGAAGGACAGGGGGCAGCCTACGAGCAGTACTTC
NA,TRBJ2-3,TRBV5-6,CASSWVQGFRTDTQYF,TGTGCCAGCAGCTGGGTTCAGGGATTTCGCACAGATACGCAGTATTTT
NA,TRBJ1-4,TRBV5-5,CASSFGGPNEKLFF,TGTGCCAGCAGCTTTGGAGGGCCTAATGAAAAACTGTTTTTT